These 26 T cell receptor beta chains share one sample of origin, sequenced in a study of a mutant IDH1 vaccine in newly diagnosed glioma. No cognate antigen is known for these TCRs. Sequencing used immunoSEQ multiplex PCR; TCRdb keeps in-frame clones, though not all of them. The repertoire holds around 70,000 clones, with around 84% as singletons. The time point is: week 35, safety follow-up. Every vaccine dose comprised 300 ug of mutant IDH1 20-mer peptide plus topical imiquimod. The material sequenced was PBMCs, taken from a glioma patient whose treatment included an IDH1 peptide vaccine. These receptors were obtained from a man aged 25-45 years with glioma.

V and J are TRBV4-2 and TRBJ1-1; unclear D gene. The CDR3 loop spans 13 amino acids. Trimming took 4 bases from V and 0 from J, leaving 6 bases between them. Germline V gene sequence: CDR1 LGHNA, CDR2 YNFKEQ. CDR3 nucleotide sequence: TGTGCCAGCAGCCTGAACCTGAACACTGAAGCTTTCTTT. Encoded protein: CASSLNLNTEAFF.

The chain carries TRBV27 and TRBJ1-1; 10 nucleotides agree with TRBD1. CDR3 length: 18 amino acids. Germline V gene sequence: CDR1 MNHEY, CDR2 SMNVEV (reference sequence). J lost 0 bases, V lost 2 bases, and 9 bases had no gene match. CDR3 in amino acids: CASSLKRQGARMNTEAFF. The DNA for the CDR3 is TGTGCCAGCAGTTTAAAAAGACAGGGGGCCCGAATGAACACTGAAGCTTTCTTT.

The J gene is TRBJ2-1, the V gene TRBV13; 8 nucleotides align to TRBD2. Germline CDR1 and CDR2: PRHDT and FYEKMQ (reference sequence). The CDR3 runs 14 residues. After removal of 0 bases from V and 7 bases from J, the junction contained 2 bases not matched to a gene. The CDR3 DNA reads TGTGCCAGCAGCTTAGGCGGGAGGGAGAATGAGCAGTTCTTC. It is translated as CASSLGGRENEQFF.

The V gene is TRBV28, the J gene TRBJ1-3; perhaps TRBD1 as D (5 bases). CDR1 and CDR2 from the germline V gene are MDHEN and SYDVKM. V was pared by 4 bases and J by 6 bases, with 19 bases between. The CDR3 loop spans 16 amino acids. The CDR3 sequence is CASSYRGMGRENTIYF. The CDR3 nucleotides read TGTGCCAGCAGTTATCGGGGTATGGGCAGGGAAAACACCATATATTTT.

The chain uses TRBV27 and TRBJ2-7, with D unclear. The CDR3 runs 14 residues. CDR1 MNHEY and CDR2 SMNVEV come from the germline V gene (reference sequence). Between the trimmed V and J ends, which lost 10 bases and 0 bases, there was a span of 16 bases. Written as DNA, the CDR3 is TGTGCCATCCCTTCTCCTAGGACCTCCTACGAGCAGTACTTC. This translates into CAIPSPRTSYEQYF.

The table lists this clone with a few counts. J is TRBJ1-1 and V is TRBV4-1; no clear D gene. CDR1 MGHRA and CDR2 YSYEKL come from the germline V gene. The CDR3 contains 18 residues. Trimming stripped 4 bases from V and 0 bases from J, with 21 bases between. CDR3: CASSPRKNTPPLNTEAFF. The CDR3 DNA sequence: TGCGCCAGCAGCCCCCGAAAGAATACACCACCCTTGAACACTGAAGCTTTCTTT.

This sequence joins TRBV11-1 and TRBJ1-1, with TRBD1 identical over 7 bases. After removal of 4 bases from V and 0 bases from J, the junction contained 11 bases not matched to a gene. The CDR3 extends over 17 amino acids. CDR1 SGHAT and CDR2 FQDESV come from the germline V gene (reference sequence). The CDR3 DNA reads as TGTGCCAGCAGCTCACGAACTAACAGGGGTGTGAACACTGAAGCTTTCTTT. Protein: CASSSRTNRGVNTEAFF.

The V and J genes are TRBV27 and TRBJ1-2, with 8 bases identical to TRBD1. The CDR3 extends over 13 amino acids. CDR1 MNHEY and CDR2 SMNVEV come from the germline V gene (reference sequence). V trimming: 7 bases; J trimming: 8 bases; junction bases outside the gene matches: 9. The CDR3 region is CASNTGTGGGYTF. Written as DNA, the CDR3 is TGTGCCAGCAATACCGGGACAGGCGGCGGCTACACCTTC.

The J gene is TRBJ1-3, the V gene TRBV18; D is uncertain. The CDR3 has 15 amino acids. Germline CDR1 reads KGHSH; CDR2 reads LQKENI. The V and J ends lost 6 bases and 0 bases respectively, with 12 bases between them. The CDR3: CASSPPDHSGNTIYF. For the CDR3, the DNA is TGTGCCAGCTCCCCTCCTGATCACTCTGGAAACACCATATATTTT.

The chain uses TRBV15 and TRBJ1-4; D is unresolved. In germline, CDR1 is LNHNV, CDR2 YYDKDF (reference sequence). V was cut by 1 base and J by 7 bases, with 4 bases left in between. There are 12 residues in the CDR3. As DNA, the CDR3 is TGTGCCACCAGCAGAGGTACTGAAAAACTGTTTTTT. Translating gives CATSRGTEKLFF. The entire variable domain, with the rest obtained from reference TRBV15 and TRBJ1-4, is as follows: DAMVIQNPRYQVTQFGKPVTLSCSQTLNHNVMYWYQQKSSQAPKLLFHYYDKDFNNEADTPDNFQSRRPNTSFCFLDIRSPGLGDTAMYLCATSRGTEKLFFGSGTQLSVL.

The chain is built from TRBV6-1 and TRBJ2-4; D call uncertain. The CDR3 covers 17 residues. The V end lost 0 bases, the J end lost 0 bases, and 12 bases lay between the germline ends. CDR1 and CDR2 from the germline V gene are MNHNS and SASEGT. CDR3 bases: TGTGCCAGCAGTGAAGCTAGGGCCCAACAAGCCAAAAACATTCAGTACTTC. It specifies CASSEARAQQAKNIQYF.

A single count supports this clone. The chain carries TRBV7-6 and TRBJ2-1, with 8 bases lining up with TRBD2. The CDR3 runs 15 residues. CDR1 and CDR2 from the germline V gene are SGHVS and FNYEAQ. The trim removed 1 base at V and 4 bases at J, leaving 3 bases unmatched. The CDR3 region has the DNA TGTGCCAGCAGCTTAGGACTAGCGACTTACAATGAGCAGTTCTTC. This encodes CASSLGLATYNEQFF.

The chain recombines TRBV12-2 with TRBJ2-7; TRBD2, the D gene given by the table, was not confirmed from the DNA. TRBV12-2 is assigned pseudogene status. The CDR3 is 15 amino acids. The CDR3 DNA reads as TGTGCAAGTCGCTTCCCCCGGGAACCTTCCTACGAGCAGTACTTC. Its protein product is CASRFPREPSYEQYF.

V usage is TRBV5-1 and J usage is TRBJ2-2, with D possibly TRBD2 on 5 matching bases. With 4 bases removed from V and 2 bases from J, the gap between germline ends came to 9 bases. Germline CDR1 is SGHRS and CDR2 is YFSETQ. This CDR3 is 14 amino acids long. As DNA, the CDR3 is TGCGCCAGCAGCCCGGACTCTAACACCGGGGAGCTGTTTTTT. Amino acid sequence: CASSPDSNTGELFF.

The chain has TRBV19 and TRBJ1-1; weak D call: TRBD1 (5 bases). Germline CDR1 is LNHDA and CDR2 is SQIVND (reference sequence). Trimming took 7 bases from V and 1 from J, leaving 13 bases between them. The CDR3 runs to 14 residues. CDR3 residues: CASKQGWGNTEAFF. CDR3 nucleotide sequence: TGTGCCAGTAAGCAGGGCTGGGGGAACACTGAAGCTTTCTTT. The entire variable domain, with the rest obtained from reference TRBV19 and TRBJ1-1, is as follows: DGGITQSPKYLFRKEGQNVTLSCEQNLNHDAMYWYRQDPGQGLRLIYYSQIVNDFQKGDIAEGYSVSREKKESFPLTVTSAQKNPTAFYLCASKQGWGNTEAFFGQGTRLTVV.

V usage is TRBV10-2 and J usage is TRBJ1-4, with 7 bases identical to TRBD1. CDR1 is WSHSY and CDR2 is SAAADI in the germline V gene. Losses at the gene ends were 4 bases for V and 7 bases for J; bases not matched to a gene: 6. This CDR3 contains 14 residues. CDR3 sequence reads: CASSAVGGVEKLFF. CDR3 sequence (DNA): TGCGCCAGCAGTGCGGTAGGGGGCGTTGAAAAACTGTTTTTT.

The V gene is TRBV19, the J gene TRBJ1-3; no clear D gene. V was trimmed by 8 bases and J by 4 bases, leaving 12 bases between them. Germline CDR1 reads LNHDA; CDR2 reads SQIVND (reference sequence). CDR3 length: 13 amino acids. The CDR3 DNA reads as TGTGCCAGTGAGACGGGAAGAGGAAACACCATATATTTT. Translated, it gives CASETGRGNTIYF.

Only one count was recorded for this clone. The chain joins TRBV28 to TRBJ1-3; D gene uncertain. Germline lookup yields CDR1 MDHEN and CDR2 SYDVKM. Trimming took off 2 bases at V and 4 bases at J, with 6 bases between the two ends. The CDR3 is 13 residues long. The CDR3 coding sequence is TGTGCCAGCAGTTTACCCGCCGGAAACACCATATATTTT. This encodes CASSLPAGNTIYF.

This chain connects TRBV5-1 to TRBJ2-6; tentative D call: TRBD1 (6 bases). The V end lost 7 bases, the J end lost 0 bases, and 14 bases lay between the germline ends. Germline loops: CDR1 SGHRS, CDR2 YFSETQ. The CDR3 has 16 amino acids. Here the CDR3 reads CASGEQGASGANVLTF. As DNA, the CDR3 is TGCGCCAGCGGCGAACAGGGTGCCTCTGGGGCCAACGTCCTGACTTTC.

The chain couples TRBV2 to TRBJ2-5; D ambiguous. CDR1 and CDR2 from the germline V gene are SNHLY and FYNNEI. The CDR3 has 14 amino acids. V dropped 5 bases and J dropped 4 bases, with 14 bases sitting between them. The CDR3 DNA is TGTGCCAGCAGTCCATCTTGGGTTTTAGAGACCCAGTACTTC. As protein: CASSPSWVLETQYF.

Written as DNA, the CDR3 is TGTGCCAGCAGCTTAGTGCCAGGGACAGGAGAGGACTATGGCTACACCTTC. This gives the protein CASSLVPGTGEDYGYTF. This chain uses TRBV7-8 with TRBJ1-2; TRBD1 agrees at 8 bases. Unmatched junction bases numbered 10, after V lost 1 base and J lost 3 bases. Germline-derived CDR1 and CDR2 are SGHVS and FQNEAQ. This CDR3 has 17 residues.

V and J are TRBV7-2 and TRBJ2-7; D remains ambiguous. Trimming removed 6 bases at V and 3 bases at J, with 12 bases between. CDR3 length: 13 residues. Germline V gives CDR1 SGHTA, CDR2 FQGNSA. The CDR3 is CASRSPAIYEQYF. CDR3 coding DNA: TGTGCCAGCAGGTCTCCAGCTATCTACGAGCAGTACTTC. The complete variable domain, with remaining parts taken from reference TRBV7-2 and TRBJ2-7, reads GAGVSQSPSNKVTEKGKDVELRCDPISGHTALYWYRQSLGQGLEFLIYFQGNSAPDKSGLPSDRFSAERTGGSVSTLTIQRTQQEDSAVYLCASRSPAIYEQYFGPGTRLTVT.

The J gene is TRBJ2-2, the V gene TRBV4-3, with D unclear. Trimming shortened V by 1 base and J by 2 bases, and 5 bases separated the two germline ends. Germline V gene sequence: CDR1 LGHNA, CDR2 YSLEER. This CDR3 region has 14 residues. CDR3 region: CASSQVGNTGELFF. The DNA for the CDR3 is TGCGCCAGCAGCCAAGTAGGAAACACCGGGGAGCTGTTTTTT.

This chain uses TRBV5-1 with TRBJ1-2; D is uncertain. V lost 0 bases and J lost 7, with 10 bases in between. This CDR3 has 13 residues. In germline, CDR1 is SGHRS, CDR2 YFSETQ. The DNA of the CDR3 is TGCGCCAGCAGCTTGGGAGGAGACGGTGGCTACACCTTC. It specifies CASSLGGDGGYTF.

The chain is built from TRBV2 and TRBJ2-6; weak D call: TRBD2 (6 bases). The CDR3 sequence is 13 residues long. The V end was cut by 6 bases, the J end by 10 bases, with 13 bases between. Per germline, CDR1 SNHLY and CDR2 FYNNEI. CDR3 bases: TGTGCCAGCAGAGGAGGGGCCCCGAACGTCCTGACTTTC. Amino acids: CASRGGAPNVLTF.

CDR3 nucleotides: TGCGCCAGCAGCCGGCGTGGGGGGCTCGACAATGAGCAGTTCTTC. Translating it yields CASSRRGGLDNEQFF. The genes are TRBV4-1 and TRBJ2-1, with D tentatively TRBD1 or TRBD2 (6 bases each). Germline V CDR1 and CDR2: MGHRA, YSYEKL. V gave up 4 bases and J gave up 5 bases, with 15 bases separating them. The CDR3 extends over 15 amino acids.